Shown below are 17 T cell receptor beta chains from a single sample sequenced in a study of T cells after yellow fever vaccination. MiXCR, run by TCRdb on the 5' RACE reads, gives a single entry per CDR3 protein. The sample shows under 80,000 distinct CDR3 sequences, 6% to 7.5% of them seen only once. The source was CD8+ T cells sorted from PBMCs, collected 15 days after the yellow fever booster vaccination. Receptors originate from a man younger than 40 who received the YFV17D yellow fever vaccine.

This clonotype has only a few counts. The chain has TRBV10-2 and TRBJ2-7, with 7 bases identical to TRBD1. Germline CDR1 and CDR2: WSHSY and SAAADI. CDR3 length: 14 residues. The trim removed 3 bases at V and 2 bases at J, leaving 4 bases unmatched. CDR3 sequence reads: CASSDKDRTYEQYF. CDR3 coding DNA: TGCGCCAGCAGTGATAAGGACAGGACCTACGAGCAGTACTTC.

This clonotype turned up a few times. The gene calls are TRBV11-2 and TRBJ2-7; the D gene is possibly TRBD2 (5 bases). V was cut by 5 bases and J by 3 bases, with 14 bases left in between. There are 14 residues in the CDR3. Germline V gene lookup returns CDR1 SGHAT and CDR2 FQNNGV. CDR3 region: CASSPTGINYEQYF. Written as DNA, the CDR3 is TGTGCCAGCAGCCCCACCGGGATCAACTACGAGCAGTACTTC.

The table lists this clonotype with many counts. The V call is TRBV4-3, the J call TRBJ2-2; 7 bases are a match to TRBD2. Germline assignment: CDR1 LGHNA and CDR2 YSLEER. J was trimmed by 3 bases and V by 0 bases; bases with no gene match: 7. CDR3 length equals 17 residues. The CDR3 loop reads CASSQDVGGSDTGELFF. CDR3 DNA sequence: TGCGCCAGCAGCCAAGATGTCGGGGGGTCGGACACCGGGGAGCTGTTTTTT.

Many counts were recorded for this clonotype. The chain employs TRBV9 and TRBJ1-5; 9 positions agree with TRBD1. There are 14 residues in the CDR3. Germline CDR1 and CDR2: SGDLS and YYNGEE. V shed 4 bases, J shed 5 bases, and the junction held 4 bases outside the gene matches. As DNA, the CDR3 is TGTGCCAGCAGCCCCCGACAGGGGGATCAGCCCCAGCATTTT. Amino acids: CASSPRQGDQPQHF.

This clonotype was counted at least ten times. The chain combines TRBV12-3 or TRBV12-4 with TRBJ2-1, with D possibly matching TRBD2 (5 bases). The CDR3 has 15 amino acids. V was pared by 0 bases and J by 5 bases, with 11 bases between. The DNA of the CDR3 is TGTGCCAGCAGTTTAGCGCTCGACGGGAACAATGAGCAGTTCTTC. Amino acids: CASSLALDGNNEQFF.

This clonotype was detected many times. The V gene is TRBV4-3, the J gene TRBJ1-2; perhaps TRBD1 as D (6 bases). V lost 1 base, J lost 2 bases, and 11 bases lay in between. The CDR3 is 15 amino acids. Germline V gives CDR1 LGHNA, CDR2 YSLEER. The CDR3 reads CASSQVPGDNYGYTF. The CDR3 DNA reads as TGCGCCAGCAGCCAAGTGCCAGGGGACAACTATGGCTACACCTTC.

Many counts were recorded for this clonotype. This chain links TRBV20-1 with TRBJ2-7; the D gene is possibly TRBD1 (6 bases). The germline CDR1 and CDR2 sequences are DFQATT and SNEGSKA (reference sequence). Trimming removed 3 bases from V and 2 bases from J, with 14 bases in between. This CDR3 region has 14 residues. As DNA, the CDR3 is TGCAGTGCTAGTCGCCACAGGGATACCTACGAGCAGTACTTC. Encoded protein: CSASRHRDTYEQYF.

This clonotype was detected ten times or more. The J gene is TRBJ1-1, the V gene TRBV6-5; 7 nucleotides line up with TRBD1. Unmatched junction bases numbered 7, after V lost 4 bases and J lost 8 bases. Germline CDR1 and CDR2: MNHEY and SVGAGI. The CDR3 loop spans 13 amino acids. For the CDR3, the DNA is TGTGCCAGCAGTTTTTCCGGACAGGACGAAGCTTTCTTT. It yields the protein CASSFSGQDEAFF.

This clonotype was recorded many times. The V and J genes are TRBV4-3 and TRBJ2-7; D remains ambiguous. V lost 0 bases to trimming and J lost 4 bases, with 7 bases between them. CDR1 and CDR2 (germline): LGHNA, YSLEER. The CDR3 loop spans 13 amino acids. This CDR3 is CASSQDVVYEQYF. DNA of the CDR3: TGCGCCAGCAGCCAAGATGTAGTATACGAGCAGTACTTC.

This clonotype occurred many times. The genes are TRBV7-6 and TRBJ2-2, with 7 bases that match TRBD2. V lost 4 bases, J lost 5 bases, and 10 bases stayed unmatched. The germline gives CDR1 SGHVS, CDR2 FNYEAQ. The CDR3 is 16 residues long. The CDR3 DNA reads as TGTGCCAGCAGCTACCGAGGCGGGAGTTTTACCGGGGAGCTGTTTTTT. This codes for CASSYRGGSFTGELFF.

The table lists this clonotype with many counts. The chain couples TRBV29-1 to TRBJ2-7; weak D call: TRBD2 (5 bases). This CDR3 region has 13 residues. V was pared by 4 bases and J by 0 bases, with 10 bases between. The V gene's germline CDR1 is SQVTM and CDR2 ANQGSEA. CDR3 residues: CSVGLGLSYEQYF. The CDR3, as DNA: TGCAGCGTTGGGCTCGGACTCTCCTACGAGCAGTACTTC.

This clonotype appeared many times. CDR3 residues: CASSYSTLSGREIGELFF. The CDR3 coding sequence is TGTGCCAGCAGTTACTCGACCCTTAGCGGGAGAGAAATCGGGGAGCTGTTTTTT. The chain links TRBV6-2 or TRBV6-3 to TRBJ2-2; 9 nucleotides match TRBD2. V lost 0 bases, J lost 7 bases, and 12 bases stayed unmatched. The CDR3 contains 18 residues. Germline CDR1 MNHEY, CDR2 SVGEGT.

This clonotype showed up many times. CDR3 amino acids: CATSRVREPQETQYF. The CDR3 DNA reads as TGTGCCACCAGCAGAGTGAGGGAGCCACAAGAGACCCAGTACTTC. The gene calls are TRBV15 and TRBJ2-5; D may be TRBD2 (5 bases). This CDR3 is 15 amino acids long. V lost 1 base and J lost 2, with 11 bases in between. In germline, CDR1 is LNHNV, CDR2 YYDKDF (reference sequence).

This clonotype has at least ten counts. J is TRBJ2-7 and V is TRBV4-3; D tentatively fits TRBD1 or TRBD2 (5 bases each). The CDR3 has 14 residues. Trimming pared 1 base from V and 3 bases from J, leaving 10 bases between. CDR1 LGHNA and CDR2 YSLEER come from the germline V gene. For the CDR3, the DNA is TGCGCCAGCAGCCAAGCCATTGGGGGCTACGAGCAGTACTTC. Its translation is CASSQAIGGYEQYF.

This clonotype was counted at least ten times. The chain employs TRBV25-1 and TRBJ1-2, with 11 bases lining up with TRBD1. The V and J ends lost 1 base and 6 bases, in that order; junction bases with no gene match: 7. This CDR3 comprises 16 residues. Per the germline V gene, CDR1 is MGHDK and CDR2 is SYGVNS. This CDR3 reads CASSESRTGGWDGYTF. The CDR3 DNA follows: TGTGCCAGCAGTGAATCTAGGACAGGGGGCTGGGATGGCTACACCTTC.

There are a few counts of this clonotype. The chain couples TRBV6-5 to TRBJ2-7; 8 nucleotides line up with TRBD2. The CDR3 has 13 residues. Per germline, CDR1 MNHEY and CDR2 SVGAGI. V was clipped by 8 bases and J by 1 base; unmatched bases: 4. CDR3 protein: CASHIAGSYEQYF. The CDR3 nucleotides are TGTGCCAGCCACATAGCGGGATCCTACGAGCAGTACTTC.

In its sample, this clonotype was seen many times. The chain links TRBV5-1 to TRBJ2-2; TRBD2 might be the D (5 bases). The ends were cut back, 6 bases at V and 0 bases at J, with 18 bases in the middle. The CDR3 contains 17 residues. Looked up from germline, CDR1 is SGHRS and CDR2 is YFSETQ. The CDR3 region has the DNA TGCGCCAGCAACTTAGGCCTGGACGGGACGAACACCGGGGAGCTGTTTTTT. This gives the protein CASNLGLDGTNTGELFF.